The rows below give T cell receptor beta chains drawn from one sample of a study of blood T cell repertoires in COVID-19. Some clones are missing from TCRdb's copy, which holds only in-frame ones; the method was immunoSEQ multiplex PCR. In the table there are 200,000 to 300,000 clones, approximately 85% of which are singletons. Material for sequencing was peripheral blood. These receptor sequences come from a woman aged 60 to 75 with active or convalescent COVID-19. Each CDR3 is given with its conserved first and last residue. The order of the fields is clone size, J gene, V gene, D gene, CDR3 protein, CDR3 DNA. D genes are given only for firm matches. Not all rows give a size; the values are once, few, many and, for expanded clones, a class.

.	TRBJ2-2	TRBV6-5	TRBD1	CASATGFKAGELFF	TGTGCCAGCGCGACAGGGTTTAAAGCCGGGGAGCTGTTTTTT
.	TRBJ1-2	TRBV5-8	.	CASSSLAGAYGYTF	TGTGCCAGCAGCTCCCTGGCAGGGGCCTATGGCTACACCTTC
once	TRBJ1-2	TRBV6-2/TRBV6-3	.	CASSSPGIGLYGYTF	TGTGCCAGCAGCTCTCCAGGTATCGGCCTCTATGGCTACACCTTC
.	TRBJ1-2	TRBV6-6	TRBD1	CASSQDRVYGYTF	TGTGCCAGCAGCCAGGACAGGGTTTATGGCTACACCTTC
.	TRBJ1-4	TRBV7-9	TRBD1	CASSLGDRGGEKLFF	TGTGCCAGCAGCTTAGGGGACAGGGGAGGTGAAAAACTGTTTTTT
.	TRBJ2-5	TRBV6-1	.	CASSEAWRGGFKETQYF	TGTGCCAGCAGTGAAGCGTGGCGGGGTGGATTCAAAGAGACCCAGTACTTC
.	TRBJ1-1	TRBV7-9	.	CASSSLGAEAFF	TGTGCCAGCAGCTCCCTAGGGGCCGAAGCTTTCTTT
.	TRBJ1-1	TRBV5-1	TRBD1	CASRDRGHGEAFF	TGCGCCAGTAGGGACAGGGGGCATGGTGAAGCTTTCTTT
few	TRBJ2-7	TRBV7-9	.	CASSPSGARPYEQYF	TGTGCCAGCAGCCCCTCGGGTGCAAGACCCTACGAGCAGTACTTC
.	TRBJ1-2	TRBV6-5	.	CASSYGGSVEGYTF	TGTGCCAGCAGTTACGGAGGGTCCGTTGAGGGCTACACCTTC
.	TRBJ2-5	TRBV5-4	TRBD1	CASSYGTGVQETQYF	TGTGCCAGCAGCTATGGGACAGGGGTTCAAGAGACCCAGTACTTC
.	TRBJ2-3	TRBV18	.	CASSPRPNIGGPDTQYF	TGTGCCAGCTCACCGCGCCCTAATATAGGGGGTCCAGATACGCAGTATTTT